A selection of T cell receptor beta chains follows, all from one sample in a study of blood T cell repertoires in COVID-19. The assay was immunoSEQ multiplex PCR, and TCRdb's table has in-frame clones only and misses some. This sample has about 49,000 clones, with around 83% found just once. Source material: peripheral blood. Receptors originate from a man aged 50-59 years with acute or convalescent COVID-19. CDR3s include the opening cysteine and the closing phenylalanine or tryptophan. D genes are given only for firm matches. Clone size is not always given. Where it is, it says once, few, many or a class for expanded clones.

size	V	J	D	DNA	CDR3
-	TRBV3-1/TRBV3-2	TRBJ1-5	-	TGTGCCAGCGCCCGCCAATCGGAGAGACGCAATCAGCCCCAGCATTTT	CASARQSERRNQPQHF
-	TRBV2	TRBJ2-5	TRBD1	TGTGCCAGCAGTGACAGGGGGCGCAGGGAGACCCAGTACTTC	CASSDRGRRETQYF
once	TRBV19	TRBJ2-3	TRBD1	TGTGCCAGTAGTTTAACAGGGGAAGCCACAGATACGCAGTATTTT	CASSLTGEATDTQYF
-	TRBV3-1/TRBV3-2	TRBJ1-2	-	TGTGCCAGCAGCCAAGGGTCGTCAGGGTCGGGCTATGGCTACACCTTC	CASSQGSSGSGYGYTF
-	TRBV6-1	TRBJ1-4	TRBD1	TGTGCCAGCAGTGAGTTGGGACAGGACGATGAAAAACTGTTTTTT	CASSELGQDDEKLFF
-	TRBV7-9	TRBJ2-5	TRBD1	TGTGCCAGCAGCCATGGGACAGGGGACCAAGAGACCCAGTACTTC	CASSHGTGDQETQYF
once	TRBV5-1	TRBJ2-3	TRBD2	TGCGCCAGCAGCTTTACTAGCGGGGGAGCTTTCACTTCCACAGATACGCAGTATTTT	CASSFTSGGAFTSTDTQYF
-	TRBV6-2/TRBV6-3	TRBJ2-7	-	TGTGCCAGCAGTTCCCAGGCGAGCGGCGAGCAGTACTTC	CASSSQASGEQYF
-	TRBV18	TRBJ1-3	TRBD1	TGTGCCAGCTCACAAGGACAGGGGCCCTACTCTGGAAACACCATATATTTT	CASSQGQGPYSGNTIYF
-	TRBV19	TRBJ2-3	-	TGTGCCAGTAGGGAGGAGGATAGGGCATACCCGGATACGCAGTATTTT	CASREEDRAYPDTQYF
-	TRBV6-6	TRBJ1-2	-	TGTGCCAGCAGTTACGCGGCAGGGAACTATGGCTACACCTTC	CASSYAAGNYGYTF
-	TRBV2	TRBJ1-3	-	TGTGCCAGCAGCAGGCGCACCGTCTCTGGAAACACCATATATTTT	CASSRRTVSGNTIYF
-	TRBV11-2	TRBJ1-1	TRBD1	TGTGCCAGCAGCCCGACAGGGCCCCTCTCCCGCACTGAAGCTTTCTTT	CASSPTGPLSRTEAFF
-	TRBV10-3	TRBJ1-1	-	TGTGCCATCGGCCTGGGGGGAGCTGAAGCTTTCTTT	CAIGLGGAEAFF
-	TRBV7-2	TRBJ2-7	TRBD2	TGTGCCAGCAGCCGGACTAGCGGGGGCTCCTACGAGCAGTACTTC	CASSRTSGGSYEQYF
once	TRBV18	TRBJ1-2	TRBD1	TGTGCCAGCTCACCACTGGGACAGGGAGGGGTCGATGGCTACACCTTC	CASSPLGQGGVDGYTF
-	TRBV25-1	TRBJ2-7	TRBD2	TGTGCCAGCAGCGGACTAGCGGGAGATTGCGAGCAGTACTTC	CASSGLAGDCEQYF
-	TRBV19	TRBJ2-7	-	TGTGCCACTGTTGGGGACTCTCAGACCGAGCAGTACTTC	CATVGDSQTEQYF
-	TRBV6-5	TRBJ1-3	-	TGTGCCAGCAGTTCTCCGACATGGAACACCATATATTTT	CASSSPTWNTIYF
-	TRBV27	TRBJ1-6	-	TGTGCCAGCAGTCTAGCGGGGAACTATAATTCACCCCTCCACTTT	CASSLAGNYNSPLHF